The present entry profiles one TCR beta chain with its context. Its antigen is not known. These data originate in a study of graft-versus-host responses after intestinal transplantation. Libraries were prepared by immunoSEQ multiplex PCR; TCRdb keeps only in-frame clonotypes and omits some of them. This table has approximately 97,000 clones, roughly 92% appearing once. The V gene lost 3 bases and the J gene lost 4 bases, with 10 bases spanning the gap. CDR1 and CDR2 (germline): MGHDK, SYGVNS. This CDR3 comprises 14 residues. The sequence derives from a human donor who was the organ donor for an intestinal transplant. The input for sequencing was unstimulated CD8+ T cells sorted from spleen or lymph node cells, taken before transplant. The chain employs TRBV25-1 and TRBJ1-5; a possible D gene is TRBD1 (6 bases). This CDR3 reads CASSEWTENQPQHF. The CDR3 DNA is TGTGCCAGCAGTGAGTGGACAGAAAATCAGCCCCAGCATTTT.